This is a list of T cell receptor beta chains from one sample in a study of CD8+CD57+ T cells in acquired aplastic anemia. MiXCR, applied by TCRdb to the reads, yields one record per CDR3 protein. The repertoire holds hundreds of thousands of distinct CDR3 sequences, with less than 35% as singletons. Sequenced material: sorted CD4+, CD8+, or CD8+CD57+ T cells (not recorded which) from PBMCs. The receptors come from a human donor with aplastic anemia. CDR3s include the opening cysteine and the closing phenylalanine or tryptophan. A D gene is named only where the DNA matches it firmly. Size tells how often a clone was seen (once, few, many) or the class of an expanded clone, and some rows leave it out.

TRBJ2-3 | few | 14 | TRBD2 | TRBV20-1 | TGCAGTGCGGGGGGGGGATCCAGCACAGATACGCAGTATTTT | CSAGGGSSTDTQYF
TRBJ2-5 | - | 15 | - | TRBV7-9 | TGCGCCAGCAGCAAGGACAGATTAGTTTGGGAGACCCAGTACTTC | CASSKDRLVWETQYF
TRBJ1-1 | few | 14 | TRBD1 | TRBV20-1 | TGCAGTGCTAGAAGTACAGGGGGCAACACTGAAGCTTTCTTT | CSARSTGGNTEAFF
TRBJ2-1 | few | 17 | - | TRBV9 | TGTGCCAGCAGCGTAGATGTCACGGGAGTGGCGTACAATGAGCAGTTCTTC | CASSVDVTGVAYNEQFF
TRBJ2-6 | few | 18 | - | TRBV19 | TGTGCCAGTAGTAGTCATGACGGTCGGGGCTCTGGGGCCAACGTCCTGACTTTC | CASSSHDGRGSGANVLTF
TRBJ1-5 | few | 14 | TRBD1 | TRBV12-3/TRBV12-4 | TGTGCCAGCAGGGGACAGAATAGCAATCAGCCCCAGCATTTT | CASRGQNSNQPQHF
TRBJ1-1 | - | 14 | - | TRBV19 | TGTGCCAGTACCCGGACAGAGGGCTTGACTGAAGCTTTCTTT | CASTRTEGLTEAFF
TRBJ2-3 | - | 15 | TRBD2 | TRBV20-1 | TGCAGTGCTTCGGGACTAGCGGGGGGCACAGATACGCAGTATTTT | CSASGLAGGTDTQYF
TRBJ2-7 | - | 15 | - | TRBV25-1 | TGTGCTAGAGTGGTTCGGAGTGCCTGGGGCTCCGAGCAGTACTTC | CARVVRSAWGSEQYF
TRBJ1-6 | few | 16 | - | TRBV25-1 | TGTGCCAGCACTCTGGCTGGGGGCTCCTATAATTCACCCCTCCACTTT | CASTLAGGSYNSPLHF
TRBJ1-6 | - | 16 | - | TRBV11-2 | TGTGCCAGCAGCTTAAATGGGGACTCCTATAATTCACCCCTCCACTTT | CASSLNGDSYNSPLHF
TRBJ1-4 | - | 14 | TRBD1 | TRBV7-2 | TGTGCCAGCAGCCAGGGGGCATGGGGTGAAAAACTGTTTTTT | CASSQGAWGEKLFF
TRBJ2-7 | - | 16 | - | TRBV10-3 | TGTGCCATCAGTGAGTCGACCATCACTGAAGCTTACGAGCAGTACTTC | CAISESTITEAYEQYF
TRBJ2-3 | - | 14 | - | TRBV9 | TGTGCCAGCAGCGACCGGGACATCACAGATACGCAGTATTTT | CASSDRDITDTQYF
TRBJ1-6 | many | 14 | - | TRBV19 | TGTGCCAGTAGTATTGGACAGCCCAATTCACCCCTCCACTTT | CASSIGQPNSPLHF
TRBJ1-1 | - | 14 | - | TRBV10-2 | TGCGCCAGCAGCCCTACGGGGGCGCGATCTGAAGCTTTCTTT | CASSPTGARSEAFF
TRBJ2-3 | few | 18 | TRBD2 | TRBV4-2 | TGTGCCAGCAGCCAAGAAAAGGGACTAGCGGGAGTGTCAGATACGCAGTATTTT | CASSQEKGLAGVSDTQYF
TRBJ2-3 | - | 14 | - | TRBV7-9 | TGTGCCAGCAGCTCCCTCGGCAGCACAGATACGCAGTATTTT | CASSSLGSTDTQYF
TRBJ2-3 | - | 16 | - | TRBV3-1 | TGTGCCAGCAGCCAAGTAGGGACGCCGAACACAGATACGCAGTATTTT | CASSQVGTPNTDTQYF
TRBJ1-1 | many | 13 | - | TRBV7-9 | TGTGCCAGCAGCTTAGGGGAATACACTGAAGCTTTCTTT | CASSLGEYTEAFF
TRBJ1-6 | many | 13 | - | TRBV7-2 | TGTGCCAGCAGCTCCAGGGCCGGGTCACCCCTCCACTTT | CASSSRAGSPLHF
TRBJ1-4 | - | 16 | - | TRBV6-1 | TGTGCCAGCATCCGCTCGGGGGGCCGCGTTAATGAAAAACTGTTTTTT | CASIRSGGRVNEKLFF
TRBJ1-2 | few | 15 | - | TRBV6-5 | TGTGCCAGCAGTTACTCCCGGCAAGCTAACTATGGCTACACCTTC | CASSYSRQANYGYTF